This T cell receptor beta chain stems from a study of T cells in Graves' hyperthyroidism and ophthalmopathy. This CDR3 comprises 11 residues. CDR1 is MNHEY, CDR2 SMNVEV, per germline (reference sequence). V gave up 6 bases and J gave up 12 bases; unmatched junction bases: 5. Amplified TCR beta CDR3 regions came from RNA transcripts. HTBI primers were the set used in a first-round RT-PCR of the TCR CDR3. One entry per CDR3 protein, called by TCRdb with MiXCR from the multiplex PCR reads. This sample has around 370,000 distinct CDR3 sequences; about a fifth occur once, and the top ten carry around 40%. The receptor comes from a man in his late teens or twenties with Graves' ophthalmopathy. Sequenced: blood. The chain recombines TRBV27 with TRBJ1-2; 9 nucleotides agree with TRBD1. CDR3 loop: CASRSGDRDTF. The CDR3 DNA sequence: TGTGCCAGCAGGTCTGGGGACAGGGACACCTTC.